Shown below are 27 T cell receptor beta chains from a single sample sequenced in a study of regulatory T cells in long-lasting Graves disease. iRepertoire HTBI primers and Arm-PCR of CDR3 regions built TCR beta libraries. TCRdb re-analysed the multiplex PCR reads in MiXCR, keeping a single row per CDR3 protein. The sample lists around 360,000 distinct CDR3 sequences, roughly 15% seen once, with just over 20% in the top ten. Time point reported: newly diagnosed GD, antithyroid drugs for less than 3 months. With RNA extracted from PBMCs as input, the TCR library was made. The same data also went into a second study, on T cells in Graves' hyperthyroidism and ophthalmopathy.

The sequencing used peripheral blood mononuclear cells (PBMCs), collected at new diagnosis, from a patient treated with antithyroid drugs. Receptors originate from a woman aged 18-29 years with Graves disease.

The CDR3: CATSRLPGQGASQPQHF. The DNA for the CDR3 is TGTGCCACCAGCAGGCTACCGGGACAGGGGGCGAGTCAGCCCCAGCATTTT. The chain has TRBV15 and TRBJ1-5, with 12 nucleotides matching TRBD1. Unmatched junction bases numbered 9, after V lost 3 bases and J lost 6 bases. The CDR3 is 17 residues long. The germline gives CDR1 LNHNV, CDR2 YYDKDF (reference sequence).

This clonotype was recorded many times. This chain uses TRBV11-2 with TRBJ2-1; 8 bases are a match to TRBD2. The CDR3 length is 15 residues. Germline V gene lookup returns CDR1 SGHAT and CDR2 FQNNGV. V trimming: 1 base; J trimming: 9 bases; junction bases outside the gene matches: 8. The CDR3: CASSLVRTSLGEQFF. CDR3 in DNA: TGTGCCAGCAGCTTAGTCCGGACTAGCCTCGGTGAGCAGTTCTTC.

This clonotype was observed many times. This rearrangement joins TRBV20-1 to TRBJ2-5; the match to TRBD2 covers 8 bases. CDR3 length: 17 residues. The germline CDR1 and CDR2 sequences are DFQATT and SNEGSKA (reference sequence). Trimming at V came to 0 bases and at J to 1 base, leaving 10 bases not matched to a gene. The CDR3 nucleotides are TGCAGTGCTAGAGATCTGGGTAGCGGGGCGCGCCAAGAGACCCAGTACTTC. This codes for CSARDLGSGARQETQYF.

This clonotype was seen at least ten times. V usage is TRBV6-2 or TRBV6-3 and J usage is TRBJ2-7; no definite D call. V gave up 2 bases and J gave up 6 bases, with 5 bases separating them. This CDR3 region has 11 residues. CDR1 and CDR2 from the germline V gene are MNHEY and SVGEGT. In DNA, the CDR3 is TGTGCCAGCAGTTACCACATCGAGCAGTACTTC. Its translation is CASSYHIEQYF.

This clonotype appeared a few times. The V and J genes are TRBV12-3 or TRBV12-4 and TRBJ1-4; D is unclear. The CDR3 is 14 residues long. The V gene lost 6 bases and the J gene lost 3 bases, with 11 bases spanning the gap. DNA for the CDR3: TGTGCCAGCAGCCGCACATGGGCTAATGAAAAACTGTTTTTT. Amino acid sequence: CASSRTWANEKLFF.

Many counts were recorded for this clonotype. This chain links TRBV12-3 or TRBV12-4 with TRBJ2-7, with 9 bases lining up with TRBD1. The CDR3 sequence is 15 residues long. V gave up 6 bases and J gave up 0 bases; unmatched junction bases: 6. The CDR3 DNA sequence: TGTGCCAGCAGCCGCGGACAGGGGAGCTCCTACGAGCAGTACTTC. It specifies CASSRGQGSSYEQYF.

This clonotype came up many times. The chain recombines TRBV28 with TRBJ2-7; 7 bases map to TRBD2. The length of the CDR3 is 15 residues. CDR1 is MDHEN and CDR2 is SYDVKM in the germline V gene. V lost 4 bases and J lost 0; bases outside the gene matches: 6. Written as DNA, the CDR3 is TGTGCCAGCAGTTCAGGAGCGGGGAGCTCCTACGAGCAGTACTTC. Protein: CASSSGAGSSYEQYF.

This clonotype was seen many times. The chain links TRBV9 to TRBJ2-7; 8 bases match TRBD1. Germline V gene data show CDR1 as SGDLS and CDR2 as YYNGEE. Trimming at V came to 0 bases and at J to 3 bases, leaving 5 bases not matched to a gene. This CDR3 has 15 amino acids. CDR3 loop: CASSVGGTGNYEQYF. In DNA, the CDR3 is TGTGCCAGCAGCGTAGGGGGGACAGGAAACTACGAGCAGTACTTC. The whole variable domain, filled in from reference TRBV9 and TRBJ2-7, reads DSGVTQTPKHLITATGQRVTLRCSPRSGDLSVYWYQQSLDQGLQFLIQYYNGEERAKGNILERFSAQQFPDLHSELNLSSLELGDSALYFCASSVGGTGNYEQYFGPGTRLTVT.

This clonotype was picked up many times. The V gene is TRBV5-8, the J gene TRBJ2-3; 13 nucleotides agree with TRBD2. Germline loops: CDR1 SGHTS, CDR2 YDEGEE. The J segment lost 3 bases and the V segment lost 4 bases, leaving 5 bases of the junction unmatched. The CDR3 is made up of 16 amino acids. The CDR3 nucleotides read TGTGCCAGCAGCGCCTTACTAGCGGGAGGGACAGATACGCAGTATTTT. Protein product: CASSALLAGGTDTQYF.

A remark on this clonotype: A much larger clone differs by one base, so this may be a read error. The chain couples TRBV29-1 to TRBJ2-1, with TRBD1 as a possible D gene (5 bases). V gave up 5 bases and J gave up 0 bases, with 23 bases separating them. The CDR3 totals 18 residues. The V gene's germline CDR1 is SQVTM and CDR2 ANQGSEA. As DNA, the CDR3 is TGCAGCGTTAAGGTATCCAGGGCGAAGACGAGCTCCTACAATGAGCAGTTCTTC. Amino acids: CSVKVSRAKTSSYNEQFF.

About this clonotype: Given a much more abundant clone one base away, this may be a read error. This rearrangement joins TRBV30 to TRBJ1-2; D might be TRBD1 (5 bases). The CDR3 contains 13 residues. V lost 5 bases, J lost 5 bases, and 15 bases lay in between. From germline, CDR1 is GTSNPN and CDR2 SVGIG (reference sequence). CDR3 in amino acids: CAWGGLRPYGYTF. CDR3 nucleotides: TGTGCCTGGGGGGGACTGCGTCCTTATGGCTACACCTTC.

Comment on this clonotype: With a far larger clone one base away, a read error is the likely cause. The rearrangement joins TRBV2 to TRBJ2-1, with TRBD2 identical over 8 bases. The CDR3 is 17 residues long. V lost 5 bases to trimming and J lost 8 bases; unmatched junction nucleotides: 17. The V gene's germline CDR1 is SNHLY and CDR2 FYNNEI. The CDR3 loop is CASSSGTGGGRSYEQFF. CDR3 DNA sequence: TGTGCCAGCAGTTCCGGGACTGGCGGGGGGAGGAGCTATGAGCAGTTCTTC.

This clonotype was seen at least ten times. The chain carries TRBV14 and TRBJ2-3; TRBD2 matches 7 bases. The germline CDR1 and CDR2 sequences are SGHDN and FVKESK. There are 16 residues in the CDR3. V was clipped by 2 bases and J by 5 bases; unmatched bases: 10. Here the CDR3 DNA reads TGTGCCAGCAGCCAATGGGTCGGGAGGAATGGAGATACGCAGTATTTT. The encoded protein is CASSQWVGRNGDTQYF.

The rearrangement links TRBV12-3 or TRBV12-4 to TRBJ2-7, with 8 bases fitting TRBD1. This CDR3 has 15 residues. Unmatched junction bases numbered 8, after V lost 3 bases and J lost 4 bases. CDR3 nucleotide sequence: TGTGCCAGCAGTTTTCTTCCGCAGGGGGCTTACGAGCAGTACTTC. The encoded protein is CASSFLPQGAYEQYF.

This clonotype was found a few times. The chain is built from TRBV7-8 and TRBJ2-2; D may be TRBD2 (5 bases). The CDR3 has 17 amino acids. In germline, CDR1 is SGHVS, CDR2 FQNEAQ. V shed 4 bases and J shed 1 base, with 16 bases lying between them. CDR3 sequence (DNA): TGTGCCAGCAGCTCCACTCCATTACTAGGGAACACCGGGGAGCTGTTTTTT. Translation gives CASSSTPLLGNTGELFF.

This clonotype has ten or more counts. The genes are TRBV7-8 and TRBJ2-3; TRBD2 matches at 8 bases. The CDR3 loop spans 16 amino acids. The junction had 7 bases not matched to a gene; V was cut back by 3 bases and J by 2 bases. CDR1 is SGHVS and CDR2 is FQNEAQ in the germline V gene. The CDR3 protein is CASSFSAGVPTDTQYF. The CDR3 nucleotides read TGTGCCAGCAGCTTTTCAGCGGGGGTGCCCACAGATACGCAGTATTTT.

This clonotype was detected many times. This chain uses TRBV19 with TRBJ2-1; 7 nucleotides match TRBD1. Germline V gives CDR1 LNHDA, CDR2 SQIVND (reference sequence). The ends lost 3 bases at V and 7 bases at J; junction bases unmatched: 21. The CDR3 is made up of 19 amino acids. The CDR3 sequence is CASSMGTTRVLAGGNEQFF. CDR3 DNA: TGTGCCAGTAGTATGGGGACAACCAGAGTGTTAGCAGGGGGAAATGAGCAGTTCTTC. The full variable domain, its missing parts supplied by reference TRBV19 and TRBJ2-1, is DGGITQSPKYLFRKEGQNVTLSCEQNLNHDAMYWYRQDPGQGLRLIYYSQIVNDFQKGDIAEGYSVSREKKESFPLTVTSAQKNPTAFYLCASSMGTTRVLAGGNEQFFGPGTRLTVL.

This clonotype was seen many times. This chain joins TRBV11-2 and TRBJ2-6; D is ambiguous. CDR1 and CDR2 from the germline V gene are SGHAT and FQNNGV. The CDR3 is 13 amino acids. V was pared by 5 bases and J by 5 bases, with 7 bases between. CDR3 nucleotides: TGTGCCAGCAGCCACCCGCGGGCCAACGTCCTGACTTTC. This codes for CASSHPRANVLTF. The full variable domain, with the rest looked up from reference TRBV11-2 and TRBJ2-6, is EAGVAQSPRYKIIEKRQSVAFWCNPISGHATLYWYQQILGQGPKLLIQFQNNGVVDDSQLPKDRFSAERLKGVDSTLKIQPAKLEDSAVYLCASSHPRANVLTFGAGSRLTVL.

This clonotype was detected only a few times. This chain connects TRBV27 to TRBJ1-3, with D perhaps matching TRBD1 (5 bases). V dropped 4 bases and J dropped 4 bases, with 11 bases sitting between them. This CDR3 region has 14 residues. Germline CDR1 MNHEY, CDR2 SMNVEV (reference sequence). CDR3 amino acids: CASSYGAVGNTIYF. CDR3 nucleotide sequence: TGTGCCAGCAGTTACGGGGCAGTCGGAAACACCATATATTTT.

The chain carries TRBV27 and TRBJ1-5; a weak D match, TRBD1 (6 bases). CDR1 MNHEY and CDR2 SMNVEV come from the germline V gene (reference sequence). The CDR3 totals 15 residues. V gave up 5 bases and J gave up 1 base, with 12 bases separating them. The CDR3: CASSTHRESNQPQHF. The CDR3 DNA sequence: TGTGCCAGCAGTACTCACAGGGAAAGCAATCAGCCCCAGCATTTT.

This clonotype showed up many times. The chain links TRBV12-3 or TRBV12-4 to TRBJ1-2; D is uncertain. Trimming took 5 bases from V and 4 from J, leaving 11 bases between them. The CDR3 loop spans 13 amino acids. CDR3 bases: TGTGCCAGCAGTCCGATTACCACCTATGGCTACACCTTC. It is translated as CASSPITTYGYTF.

This clonotype was recorded at least ten times. This chain connects TRBV20-1 to TRBJ2-7; 12 bases map to TRBD2. Germline CDR1 and CDR2: DFQATT and SNEGSKA (reference sequence). Germline trimming cut 6 bases from V and 0 bases from J; bases unmatched to any gene: 3. The CDR3 extends over 14 amino acids. CDR3 in DNA: TGCAGTGCCGGACTAGCGGGAAACTCCTACGAGCAGTACTTC. Its protein product is CSAGLAGNSYEQYF.

This sequence joins TRBV7-9 and TRBJ1-3; the D gene is possibly TRBD1 (5 bases). The germline V and J ends were trimmed by 5 bases and 5 bases, with 16 bases remaining between them. The germline CDR1 and CDR2 sequences are SEHNR and FQNEAQ (reference sequence). The CDR3 has 15 residues. The CDR3 region is CASSQGAGVRNTIYF. The CDR3 region has the DNA TGTGCCAGCAGCCAAGGGGCTGGGGTGAGAAACACCATATATTTT.

This clonotype was found once. This probably arose from a read error, given a far larger clone one base away. The chain has TRBV28 and TRBJ2-1; D unclear. With 8 bases removed from V and 10 bases from J, the gap between germline ends came to 12 bases. This CDR3 contains 11 residues. Germline V gene sequence: CDR1 MDHEN, CDR2 SYDVKM. The DNA for the CDR3 is TGTGCCAGCGGATGGTTCTACGAGCAGTTCTTC. Protein product: CASGWFYEQFF.

The J gene is TRBJ2-3, the V gene TRBV19; 9 bases line up with TRBD2. The CDR3 has 14 amino acids. Losses at the gene ends were 8 bases for V and 0 bases for J; bases not matched to a gene: 3. Germline V gene data show CDR1 as LNHDA and CDR2 as SQIVND (reference sequence). The chain's CDR3 is CASQTSGSTDTQYF. The DNA for the CDR3 is TGTGCCAGTCAGACTAGCGGAAGCACAGATACGCAGTATTTT.

This clonotype was detected many times. The rearrangement joins TRBV12-3 or TRBV12-4 to TRBJ2-7; TRBD1 matches 9 bases. V was clipped by 6 bases and J by 0 bases; unmatched bases: 6. The CDR3 spans 15 residues. The CDR3 protein is CASSPRDRASYEQYF. DNA for the CDR3: TGTGCCAGCAGCCCGAGGGACAGGGCCTCCTACGAGCAGTACTTC.

This clonotype was observed many times. J is TRBJ1-1 and V is TRBV2; D perhaps matches TRBD1 (5 bases). CDR1 is SNHLY and CDR2 is FYNNEI in the germline V gene. This CDR3 is 15 amino acids long. V was pared by 4 bases and J by 2 bases, with 14 bases between. CDR3 sequence (DNA): TGTGCCAGCAGTGCCCAGGGCCAAAGAAACACTGAAGCTTTCTTT. It encodes CASSAQGQRNTEAFF.